These 22 T cell receptor beta chains came from one sample sequenced in a study of vaccination and CD4 T cells after COVID-19. The treatment was: roughly ten-day PBMC culture with coronavirus spike peptide pools or control peptides (ViraFEST assay). The unexposed donor's CD4+ T cells were collected before the COVID-19 pandemic (2011-2018). No cognate antigen is known for these TCRs. Cultured CD4+ T cell DNA was sequenced using the Oncomine TCR Beta short-read assay. TCRdb re-called the PCR reads with MiXCR, one entry per CDR3 protein. The sample consists of 2,000 to 3,000 distinct CDR3 sequences, about 20% of them appearing once. The specimen was CD4+ T cells from blood, cultured in vitro. The receptors come from a human donor in good health.

The chain joins TRBV6-1 to TRBJ2-1, with a weak D call TRBD1 (6 bases). The CDR3 has 15 residues. Germline V CDR1 and CDR2: MNHNS, SASEGT. The ends were cut back, 6 bases at V and 3 bases at J, with 15 bases in the middle. Here the CDR3 DNA reads TGTGCCAGCAGACACCTGGAAGGGGGCTACAATGAGCAGTTCTTC. Protein sequence: CASRHLEGGYNEQFF.

This clonotype is classed as medium-sized. CDR3 sequence: CATLRGYQPQHF. CDR3 sequence (DNA): TGTGCCACCCTGAGGGGGTATCAGCCCCAGCATTTT. V and J are TRBV28 and TRBJ1-5, with D possibly TRBD1 on 6 matching bases. Trimming removed 10 bases at V and 5 bases at J, with 12 bases between. Germline CDR1 is MDHEN and CDR2 is SYDVKM. The CDR3 runs to 12 residues.

By sample share, this clonotype is medium-sized. This sequence joins TRBV6-1 and TRBJ1-5; 11 bases are a match to TRBD1. V shed 4 bases, J shed 3 bases, and the junction held 2 bases outside the gene matches. Germline V CDR1 and CDR2: MNHNS, SASEGT. CDR3 length: 15 residues. CDR3 in DNA: TGTGCCAGCAGTGGGGGACAGGGGGACAATCAGCCCCAGCATTTT. Encoded protein: CASSGGQGDNQPQHF.

As regards this clonotype: One base away lies a much larger clone, so this may be a sequencing read error. The rearrangement links TRBV6-1 to TRBJ1-1; D is unresolved. The CDR3 is made up of 12 amino acids. Germline V gives CDR1 MNHNS, CDR2 SASEGT. This CDR3 is CANSERSTTAFF. The CDR3 bases are TGTGCCAACAGTGAAAGATCTACGACGGCTTTCTTT.

The CDR3: CASSFRVSRSYEQYF. The CDR3 coding sequence is TGTGCCAGCAGTTTTAGGGTTTCTAGGTCCTACGAGCAGTACTTC. The gene calls are TRBV28 and TRBJ2-7, with D unresolved. Germline lookup yields CDR1 MDHEN and CDR2 SYDVKM. The CDR3 extends over 15 amino acids. V lost 3 bases, J lost 1 base, and 13 bases lay in between.

This clonotype came up a few times. The gene calls are TRBV19 and TRBJ2-2, with TRBD2 as a possible D gene (6 bases). Trimming removed 1 base from V and 10 bases from J, with 13 bases in between. Germline V gene sequence: CDR1 LNHDA, CDR2 SQIVND (reference sequence). The CDR3 sequence is 14 residues long. CDR3 amino acids: CASSIVGGREELFF. The CDR3 nucleotides read TGTGCCAGTAGTATAGTAGGAGGGCGAGAGGAGCTGTTTTTT.

This chain joins TRBV20-1 and TRBJ1-3; the D is unclear. Trimming shortened V by 5 bases and J by 0 bases, and 11 bases separated the two germline ends. The CDR3 is 14 amino acids. In germline, CDR1 is DFQATT, CDR2 SNEGSKA (reference sequence). The CDR3, as DNA: TGCAGTGCTCGGAGGCCCTCCTCTGGAAACACCATATATTTT. It encodes CSARRPSSGNTIYF.

Remarks on this clonotype: Mismatch with germline at one junction end may stem from a read error. The J gene is TRBJ2-6, the V gene TRBV20-1; 10 bases fit TRBD2. The CDR3 has 17 amino acids. Germline CDR1 DFQATT, CDR2 SNEGSKA (reference sequence). CDR3 DNA: TGCAGTGCTGGAGATGTAGCGGGAGGAGCTGGGGCCAACGTCCTGACTTTC. This translates into CSAGDVAGGAGANVLTF.

The rearrangement uses TRBV20-1 and TRBJ2-1, with 7 bases identical to TRBD2. V dropped 1 base and J dropped 3; count of bases not matched to a gene: 9. The germline gives CDR1 DFQATT, CDR2 SNEGSKA (reference sequence). This CDR3 comprises 16 residues. CDR3 loop: CSARGLKGGVYNEQFF. CDR3 sequence (DNA): TGCAGTGCTAGAGGGTTAAAGGGAGGGGTCTACAATGAGCAGTTCTTC.

This clonotype has only a few counts. The chain joins TRBV27 to TRBJ2-7, with D maybe TRBD2 (6 bases). The CDR3 is 13 amino acids. Germline values: CDR1 MNHEY, CDR2 SMNVEV (reference sequence). V shed 5 bases and J shed 9 bases, with 17 bases lying between them. The CDR3 DNA reads as TGTGCCAGCAGTGAGCCACCCTCCGGGGGGCAGTACTTC. Its translation is CASSEPPSGGQYF.

This clonotype was seen only a few times. The chain recombines TRBV2 with TRBJ2-5; 9 bases agree with TRBD1. CDR3 size: 13 residues. Germline CDR1 SNHLY, CDR2 FYNNEI. Unmatched junction bases numbered 3, after V lost 5 bases and J lost 5 bases. CDR3 amino acids: CASSRQGGETQYF. The DNA for the CDR3 is TGTGCCAGCAGTAGACAGGGGGGGGAGACCCAGTACTTC. Together with reference TRBV2 and TRBJ2-5, the CDR3 gives the full variable domain: EPEVTQTPSHQVTQMGQEVILRCVPISNHLYFYWYRQILGQKVEFLVSFYNNEISEKSEIFDDQFSVERPDGSNFTLKIRSTKLEDSAMYFCASSRQGGETQYFGPGTRLLVL.

This clonotype is medium-sized (0.01 to 0.1%) by share. V usage is TRBV7-8 and J usage is TRBJ1-5, with 8 bases fitting TRBD1. The CDR3 has 15 amino acids. V was pared by 0 bases and J by 4 bases, with 2 bases of the junction left unmatched. The V gene's germline CDR1 is SGHVS and CDR2 FQNEAQ. CDR3 nucleotides: TGTGCCAGCAGCTTAGCGACAGGGGCAAATCAGCCCCAGCATTTT. Its translation: CASSLATGANQPQHF.

This rearrangement joins TRBV19 to TRBJ1-1; a weak D match, TRBD1 (5 bases). Germline V CDR1 and CDR2: LNHDA, SQIVND (reference sequence). The CDR3 is 13 amino acids. The ends were cut back, 3 bases at V and 5 bases at J, with 10 bases in the middle. The chain's CDR3 is CASSMRGWTEAFF. CDR3 bases: TGTGCCAGTAGTATGAGGGGTTGGACTGAAGCTTTCTTT.

The rearrangement links TRBV12-3 or TRBV12-4 to TRBJ1-5, with TRBD1 matching 7 bases. The CDR3 sequence is 14 residues long. With 4 bases clipped from V and 5 bases from J, the junction kept 5 bases outside the gene matches. The CDR3 here is CASSSGQPDQPQHF. DNA of the CDR3: TGTGCCAGCAGTTCGGGACAGCCAGATCAGCCCCAGCATTTT.

The chain joins TRBV7-2 to TRBJ2-5; tentatively, D is TRBD1 (5 bases). The CDR3 runs 13 residues. Trimming took off 1 base at V and 13 bases at J, with 16 bases between the two ends. From germline, CDR1 is SGHTA and CDR2 FQGNSA. As DNA, the CDR3 is TGTGCCAGCAGCTTAGGCGACAGAACTCTTACGTACTTC. It is translated as CASSLGDRTLTYF. Drawing the rest from reference TRBV7-2 and TRBJ2-5, the complete variable domain is GAGVSQSPSNKVTEKGKDVELRCDPISGHTALYWYRQSLGQGLEFLIYFQGNSAPDKSGLPSDRFSAERTGGSVSTLTIQRTQQEDSAVYLCASSLGDRTLTYFGPGTRLLVL.

This chain uses TRBV7-2 with TRBJ1-6; 7 nucleotides line up with TRBD1. V dropped 3 bases and J dropped 6; count of bases not matched to a gene: 5. The CDR3 loop spans 15 amino acids. Germline V gives CDR1 SGHTA, CDR2 FQGNSA. For the CDR3, the DNA is TGTGCCAGCAGCTTGACCGGGACAGCTAATTCACCCCTCCACTTT. Encoded protein: CASSLTGTANSPLHF.

J is TRBJ2-1 and V is TRBV5-1; TRBD2 matches at 7 bases. CDR3 length equals 16 residues. Germline V gene sequence: CDR1 SGHRS, CDR2 YFSETQ. V lost 6 bases, J lost 6 bases, and 15 bases stayed unmatched. In nucleotides, the CDR3 is TGCGCCAGCATCCTTTCGGAGGGGAGGGCATCCAATGAGCAGTTCTTC. Amino acids: CASILSEGRASNEQFF.

V is TRBV4-2 and J is TRBJ2-3, with 12 bases lining up with TRBD2. The CDR3 length is 18 residues. CDR1 is LGHNA and CDR2 is YNFKEQ in the germline V gene. The ends lost 1 base at V and 3 bases at J; junction bases unmatched: 8. The DNA of the CDR3 is TGTGCCAGCAGCCAAGCCGCTAGCGGGGGGGCCGGGACAGATACGCAGTATTTT. Translated: CASSQAASGGAGTDTQYF.

This clonotype is deemed large. The V and J genes are TRBV20-1 and TRBJ1-5, with D unclear. Trimming shortened V by 1 base and J by 4 bases, and 8 bases separated the two germline ends. There are 13 residues in the CDR3. Germline values: CDR1 DFQATT, CDR2 SNEGSKA (reference sequence). CDR3 DNA sequence: TGCAGTGCTAGAGGACCGCAGAATCAGCCCCAGCATTTT. This codes for CSARGPQNQPQHF.

V is TRBV7-6 and J is TRBJ1-2; D possibly corresponds to TRBD1 (5 bases). The CDR3 contains 16 residues. Germline V gene lookup returns CDR1 SGHVS and CDR2 FNYEAQ. Between the trimmed V and J ends, which lost 5 bases and 0 bases, there was a span of 16 bases. CDR3 sequence reads: CASSPTAGTANYGYTF. Written as DNA, the CDR3 is TGTGCCAGCAGCCCGACGGCAGGGACCGCTAACTATGGCTACACCTTC.

The chain is built from TRBV7-2 and TRBJ2-5; D could derive from TRBD1 or TRBD2 (5 bases each). Germline values: CDR1 SGHTA, CDR2 FQGNSA. The length of the CDR3 is 14 residues. V lost 3 bases and J 4 bases, leaving 12 bases between the germline ends. The CDR3 sequence is CASSLRRGTETQYF. CDR3 bases: TGTGCCAGCAGCTTGAGACGGGGCACAGAGACCCAGTACTTC. The entire variable domain, with the rest obtained from reference TRBV7-2 and TRBJ2-5, is as follows: GAGVSQSPSNKVTEKGKDVELRCDPISGHTALYWYRQSLGQGLEFLIYFQGNSAPDKSGLPSDRFSAERTGGSVSTLTIQRTQQEDSAVYLCASSLRRGTETQYFGPGTRLLVL.

This clonotype showed up just a few times. V and J are TRBV12-3 or TRBV12-4 and TRBJ1-1; D is ambiguous. The V gene lost 3 bases and the J gene lost 1 base, with 6 bases spanning the gap. CDR3 length: 13 residues. CDR3 in DNA: TGTGCCAGCAGTTTGCAGTGGAACACTGAAGCTTTCTTT. Protein product: CASSLQWNTEAFF.